The rows below give T cell receptor beta chains drawn from one sample of a study of blood T cell repertoires in COVID-19. Sequenced by immunoSEQ multiplex PCR; TCRdb stores in-frame clones only, minus some. The sample holds approximately 230,000 clones; 65% to 85% are singletons and the top ten take roughly 5.8%. Specimen: peripheral blood. The receptor set was obtained from a man at least 80 years old with acute or convalescent COVID-19. CDR3s include the opening cysteine and the closing phenylalanine or tryptophan. D genes are given only for firm matches. Clone sizes are given selectively: once, few, many, or a class where the clone is expanded.

- | once | TRBJ1-2 | TRBV28 | 11 | TGTGCCAGCATCGGTAACTATGGCTACACCTTC | CASIGNYGYTF
- | - | TRBJ1-1 | TRBV3-1/TRBV3-2 | 14 | TGTGCCAGCAGCCACAACCTCGGGGACACTGAAGCTTTCTTT | CASSHNLGDTEAFF
- | - | TRBJ1-1 | TRBV5-1 | 12 | TGCGCCAGCAGCTTGGAGCAGGGAGAAGCTTTCTTT | CASSLEQGEAFF
- | - | TRBJ1-5 | TRBV6-2/TRBV6-3 | 15 | TGTGCCAGCAGTTACGGGAGGGTGGGGAGCCAGCCCCAGCATTTT | CASSYGRVGSQPQHF
TRBD2 | - | TRBJ2-7 | TRBV15 | 13 | TGTGCCACCAGCAGCCGACTAGCGGACGAGCAGTACTTC | CATSSRLADEQYF
- | - | TRBJ2-1 | TRBV18 | 14 | TGTGCCAGCTCACCCCCCGCGGCTGGTGGTGAGCAGTTCTTC | CASSPPAAGGEQFF
- | - | TRBJ2-3 | TRBV11-1 | 14 | TGTGCCAGCAACAGGGGCGGGGCGGAAGATACGCAGTATTTT | CASNRGGAEDTQYF
TRBD2 | - | TRBJ2-7 | TRBV10-3 | 14 | TGTGCCATCAGGACTAGCGGGACGCTATACGAGCAGTACTTC | CAIRTSGTLYEQYF
TRBD1 | - | TRBJ1-6 | TRBV2 | 13 | TGTGCCAGCAAGGACAGGGGGGGTTCACCCCTCCACTTT | CASKDRGGSPLHF
TRBD1 | - | TRBJ2-5 | TRBV6-4 | 14 | TGTGCCAGCGGACAGGGAGAATCAAGGGAGACCCAGTACTTC | CASGQGESRETQYF
- | - | TRBJ2-7 | TRBV25-1 | 12 | TGTGCCAGCACGTTAGATCGTAGCGAGCAGTACTTC | CASTLDRSEQYF
- | once | TRBJ2-5 | TRBV5-4 | 17 | TGTGCCAGCAGCGAGGGCCGATCCCCAGGGGTAGGCGAGACCCAGTACTTC | CASSEGRSPGVGETQYF
- | - | TRBJ1-1 | TRBV15 | 15 | TGTGCCACCAGCAGAGACCGACTCCTGAACACTGAAGCTTTCTTT | CATSRDRLLNTEAFF
- | - | TRBJ2-7 | TRBV10-3 | 13 | TGTGCCATCCTAGACAGTACCCTCTACGAGCAGTACTTC | CAILDSTLYEQYF
TRBD2 | - | TRBJ2-5 | TRBV29-1 | 12 | TGCAGCTCCGGACTAGGCGGGGAGACCCAGTACTTC | CSSGLGGETQYF
- | - | TRBJ2-1 | TRBV2 | 15 | TGTGCCAGCAGTGTGGAGCGGAGCTCCTACAATGAGCAGTTCTTC | CASSVERSSYNEQFF
- | - | TRBJ2-3 | TRBV5-1 | 15 | TGCGCCAGCAGCTTGGGAGACAGGAGCACAGATACGCAGTATTTT | CASSLGDRSTDTQYF
- | - | TRBJ1-3 | TRBV9 | 14 | TGTGCCAGCAGCGTCACTTACTCTGGAAACACCATATATTTT | CASSVTYSGNTIYF
TRBD1 | - | TRBJ2-2 | TRBV13 | 14 | TGTGCCAGCAGCTTCACAGGGGGCACCGGGGAGCTGTTTTTT | CASSFTGGTGELFF
TRBD2 | - | TRBJ2-1 | TRBV13 | 15 | TGTGCCAGCAGCTGGAGCGGGGGGACTTCCAATGAGCAGTTCTTC | CASSWSGGTSNEQFF
TRBD2 | - | TRBJ2-4 | TRBV7-9 | 14 | TGTGCCAGCAGCTTAGACGCGGCGGGCGGGAGGCCGTACTTC | CASSLDAAGGRPYF
- | - | TRBJ1-2 | TRBV15 | 14 | TGTGCCACCAGCAGAGATGGGGGCTCCTATGGCTACACCTTC | CATSRDGGSYGYTF
- | - | TRBJ2-7 | TRBV18 | 13 | TGTGCCAGCTCACCCTCAGCGACCTACGAGCAGTACTTC | CASSPSATYEQYF
- | - | TRBJ1-5 | TRBV5-1 | 14 | TGCGCCAGCAGCTTGGGACAGAAAAATCAGCCCCAGCATTTT | CASSLGQKNQPQHF
TRBD1 | - | TRBJ1-1 | TRBV5-1 | 14 | TGCGCCAGCAGGGCCGACAGGGGGCTGACTGAAGCTTTCTTT | CASRADRGLTEAFF
TRBD2 | once | TRBJ2-1 | TRBV11-2 | 16 | TGTGCCAGCGCCATGGATCGTGGGGGGGGCTACAATGAGCAGTTCTTC | CASAMDRGGGYNEQFF
TRBD2 | few | TRBJ2-1 | TRBV5-5 | 15 | TGTGCCAGCAGGCAAGGACTAGCGGGAGGGAATGAGCAGTTCTTC | CASRQGLAGGNEQFF
- | - | TRBJ2-5 | TRBV5-1 | 14 | TGCGCCAGCAGCACACCGGGACTCCAAGAGACCCAGTACTTC | CASSTPGLQETQYF
TRBD1 | - | TRBJ2-7 | TRBV4-1 | 14 | TGCGCCAGCAGCCAAGCAGGGGACAGTAACGAGCAGTACTTC | CASSQAGDSNEQYF